The 23 T cell receptor beta chains below come from one sample, sequenced in a study of cytomegalovirus exposure and HLA in healthy donors. Vbeta (60) and Jbeta (13) primers were used in the PCR. Profiling relied on immunoSEQ multiplex PCR, and the TCRdb table lists in-frame clones only, not all of them. The table shows 140,000 to 150,000 clones, with less than 10% occurring only once. The sample consisted of PBMCs. The receptors were sampled from a male donor in good health and CMV-seronegative.

The V call is TRBV19, the J call TRBJ1-6, with D unclear. CDR3 length: 13 amino acids. Trimming removed 7 bases from V and 2 bases from J, with 6 bases in between. From germline, CDR1 is LNHDA and CDR2 SQIVND (reference sequence). The CDR3: CASNSAYNSPLHF. The CDR3 coding sequence is TGTGCCAGTAATAGCGCCTATAATTCACCCCTCCACTTT.

In its sample, this clone was seen a few times. This sequence joins TRBV7-9 and TRBJ2-1; D is ambiguous. The CDR3 extends over 13 amino acids. Trimming removed 4 bases from V and 5 bases from J, with 9 bases in between. Germline loops: CDR1 SEHNR, CDR2 FQNEAQ (reference sequence). CDR3 amino acids: CASSYPPDNEQFF. The CDR3 region has the DNA TGTGCCAGCAGCTACCCTCCGGACAATGAGCAGTTCTTC.

Remarks on this clone: Other DNA sequences of this sample code for an identical CDR3. The V gene is TRBV6-5, the J gene TRBJ1-1; 7 nucleotides match TRBD1. From germline, CDR1 is MNHEY and CDR2 SVGAGI. The J segment lost 1 base and the V segment lost 7 bases, leaving 9 bases of the junction unmatched. The CDR3 is 15 residues long. As DNA, the CDR3 is TGTGCCAGCACCCAGCGACAGGGCGGGAACACTGAAGCTTTCTTT. It is translated as CASTQRQGGNTEAFF.

The V gene is TRBV14, the J gene TRBJ1-6; 7 nucleotides line up with TRBD1. This CDR3 comprises 15 residues. V was clipped by 8 bases and J by 5 bases; unmatched bases: 9. Germline loops: CDR1 SGHDN, CDR2 FVKESK. The CDR3 DNA is TGTGCCAGCCGTGACAGGGTGGGGGATAATTCACCCCTCCACTTT. Amino acid sequence: CASRDRVGDNSPLHF. The full variable domain, completed using reference TRBV14 and TRBJ1-6, is EAGVTQFPSHSVIEKGQTVTLRCDPISGHDNLYWYRRVMGKEIKFLLHFVKESKQDESGMPNNRFLAERTGGTYSTLKVQPAELEDSGVYFCASRDRVGDNSPLHFGNGTRLTVT.

The sample holds a few counts of this clone. J is TRBJ1-1 and V is TRBV19, with 7 nucleotides matching TRBD1. CDR1 is LNHDA, CDR2 SQIVND, per germline (reference sequence). With V trimmed by 1 base and J by 8 bases, 4 bases remained unmatched. This CDR3 has 13 residues. In nucleotides, the CDR3 is TGTGCCAGTAGTATAGCCTCGACAGGGGAAGCTTTCTTT. Translated: CASSIASTGEAFF.

The chain is built from TRBV5-4 and TRBJ2-7; possible D gene TRBD2, 5 bases. Germline V gene sequence: CDR1 SGHNT, CDR2 YYREEE (reference sequence). Trimming took off 3 bases at V and 3 bases at J, with 13 bases between the two ends. CDR3 length equals 14 residues. The CDR3: CASSSGGGYYEQYF. The CDR3 DNA follows: TGTGCCAGCAGCTCCGGCGGAGGATACTACGAGCAGTACTTC.

The gene calls are TRBV9 and TRBJ2-2, with 7 bases aligning to TRBD2. The germline gives CDR1 SGDLS, CDR2 YYNGEE. This CDR3 has 15 amino acids. V lost 0 bases, J lost 6 bases, and 5 bases stayed unmatched. For the CDR3, the DNA is TGTGCCAGCAGCGTAGTAGCGGGTGGTCCCGGGGAGCTGTTTTTT. As protein: CASSVVAGGPGELFF.

This clone was recorded a few times. This sequence joins TRBV4-1 and TRBJ1-5; D perhaps matches TRBD1 (6 bases). Germline lookup yields CDR1 MGHRA and CDR2 YSYEKL. The ends were cut back, 1 base at V and 4 bases at J, with 14 bases in the middle. CDR3 length: 16 residues. CDR3 DNA: TGCGCCAGCAGCCAAGTTTCAGGGGCCCAGAATCAGCCCCAGCATTTT. It translates to CASSQVSGAQNQPQHF.

This clone was counted between two and nine times. The chain recombines TRBV18 with TRBJ2-3, with 7 bases identical to TRBD2. V dropped 2 bases and J dropped 0; count of bases not matched to a gene: 5. Per the germline V gene, CDR1 is KGHSH and CDR2 is LQKENI. CDR3 length: 16 amino acids. CDR3 nucleotide sequence: TGTGCCAGCTCACCAACCCAGCGGGGCAGCACAGATACGCAGTATTTT. It translates to CASSPTQRGSTDTQYF.

A few counts support this clone. This sequence joins TRBV19 and TRBJ1-5; the D gene is possibly TRBD1 (5 bases). This CDR3 is built from 14 residues. CDR1 is LNHDA and CDR2 is SQIVND in the germline V gene (reference sequence). The V end lost 6 bases, the J end lost 6 bases, and 15 bases lay between the germline ends. CDR3 region: CASRGQPDTQPQHF. CDR3 nucleotide sequence: TGTGCCAGTAGAGGACAACCTGACACTCAGCCCCAGCATTTT.

This chain links TRBV27 with TRBJ2-1; a possible D gene is TRBD2 (7 bases). CDR3 length equals 13 residues. Germline CDR1 MNHEY, CDR2 SMNVEV (reference sequence). The V and J ends lost 4 bases and 7 bases respectively, with 11 bases between them. CDR3 sequence reads: CASSWGGGNEQFF. The CDR3 bases are TGTGCCAGCAGTTGGGGAGGGGGGAATGAGCAGTTCTTC.

In its sample, this clone was seen a few times. The chain recombines TRBV19 with TRBJ1-1, with TRBD1 identical over 8 bases. V was clipped by 6 bases and J by 3 bases; unmatched bases: 3. The CDR3 has 13 residues. Germline loops: CDR1 LNHDA, CDR2 SQIVND (reference sequence). CDR3 amino acids: CASSRGQDTEAFF. Written as DNA, the CDR3 is TGTGCCAGTAGCCGGGGACAGGACACTGAAGCTTTCTTT.

This clone appeared a few times. V is TRBV7-2 and J is TRBJ2-7; the match to TRBD2 covers 8 bases. The germline gives CDR1 SGHTA, CDR2 FQGNSA. CDR3 size: 13 residues. The junction had 2 bases not matched to a gene; V was cut back by 3 bases and J by 4 bases. CDR3: CASSFTSGYEQYF. As DNA, the CDR3 is TGTGCCAGCAGCTTCACTAGCGGTTACGAGCAGTACTTC.

This chain links TRBV5-4 with TRBJ1-4, with D maybe TRBD1 (5 bases). V lost 1 base to trimming and J lost 0 bases, with 10 bases between them. CDR1 is SGHNT, CDR2 YYREEE, per germline (reference sequence). This CDR3 region has 16 residues. The CDR3 loop reads CASSLQGLATNEKLFF. DNA of the CDR3: TGTGCCAGCAGCTTGCAGGGCCTGGCAACTAATGAAAAACTGTTTTTT.

V is TRBV4-3 and J is TRBJ1-4, with D possibly being TRBD1 (5 bases). Germline CDR1 reads LGHNA; CDR2 reads YSLEER. This CDR3 has 16 amino acids. Trimming pared 3 bases from V and 0 bases from J, leaving 11 bases between. The CDR3 loop reads CASSQSGHATNEKLFF. The CDR3 DNA reads TGCGCCAGCAGCCAGTCCGGACACGCAACTAATGAAAAACTGTTTTTT.

CDR3 DNA sequence: TGTGCCAGCAATAGAAGGCCAGGGGAATCTTCCAGCTCTGGAAACACCATATATTTT. Its translation: CASNRRPGESSSSGNTIYF. This sequence joins TRBV2 and TRBJ1-3; TRBD1 might be the D (6 bases). The CDR3 has 19 residues. V lost 7 bases and J lost 0, with 25 bases in between. Germline values: CDR1 SNHLY, CDR2 FYNNEI. Full variable domain (outside the CDR3, taken from reference TRBV2 and TRBJ1-3): EPEVTQTPSHQVTQMGQEVILRCVPISNHLYFYWYRQILGQKVEFLVSFYNNEISEKSEIFDDQFSVERPDGSNFTLKIRSTKLEDSAMYFCASNRRPGESSSSGNTIYFGEGSWLTVV.

This clone was detected a few times. The V call is TRBV28, the J call TRBJ1-3; no clear D gene. The ends were cut back, 6 bases at V and 4 bases at J, with 13 bases in the middle. Germline V gene lookup returns CDR1 MDHEN and CDR2 SYDVKM. This CDR3 is 14 amino acids long. Here the CDR3 DNA reads TGTGCCAGCAGCCTCCCGGGTTCCGGAAACACCATATATTTT. It translates to CASSLPGSGNTIYF. The full variable domain, rest sourced from reference TRBV28 and TRBJ1-3, is DVKVTQSSRYLVKRTGEKVFLECVQDMDHENMFWYRQDPGLGLRLIYFSYDVKMKEKGDIPEGYSVSREKKERFSLILESASTNQTSMYLCASSLPGSGNTIYFGEGSWLTVV.

Worth noting for this clone: The junction departs from the called germline gene at one end, perhaps through a read error. This chain connects TRBV7-7 to TRBJ2-1, with 7 nucleotides matching TRBD2. CDR3 length: 14 residues. In germline, CDR1 is SSHAT, CDR2 FNYEAQ (reference sequence). The chain's CDR3 is CASSPGPGGNEQFF. The CDR3 coding sequence is TGTGCTAGCAGCCCGGGACCCGGGGGGAATGAGCAGTTCTTC.

There are a few counts of this clone. The CDR3 DNA sequence: TGTGCCAGCAGCTTGGACACCTCGGAGCAGTACTTC. This gives the protein CASSLDTSEQYF. The rearrangement links TRBV7-2 to TRBJ2-7; a possible D gene is TRBD1 (5 bases). Germline loops: CDR1 SGHTA, CDR2 FQGNSA. The CDR3 sequence is 12 residues long. V shed 3 bases and J shed 7 bases, with 10 bases lying between them.

CDR3: CASRGRIGQGATSNQPQHF. The CDR3 DNA is TGTGCCAGCAGGGGGAGAATCGGACAGGGGGCAACAAGCAATCAGCCCCAGCATTTT. The rearrangement joins TRBV28 to TRBJ1-5; 11 nucleotides agree with TRBD1. CDR3 length equals 19 residues. The V gene end was trimmed by 6 bases and the J gene end by 1 base; junction bases not matched to a gene: 14. Germline V gene sequence: CDR1 MDHEN, CDR2 SYDVKM.

The CDR3 protein is CASSPWSIGTGGLIRETQYF. In DNA, the CDR3 is TGTGCCAGCAGCCCTTGGAGCATCGGGACAGGGGGACTCATACGAGAGACCCAGTACTTC. V is TRBV14 and J is TRBJ2-5, with 11 bases that match TRBD1. The CDR3 is 20 residues long. Germline V gene data show CDR1 as SGHDN and CDR2 as FVKESK. V was pared by 4 bases and J by 4 bases, with 20 bases of the junction left unmatched.

The chain carries TRBV28 and TRBJ2-7; 10 nucleotides agree with TRBD1. Germline trimming cut 5 bases from V and 3 bases from J; bases unmatched to any gene: 4. The germline gives CDR1 MDHEN, CDR2 SYDVKM. The CDR3 extends over 14 amino acids. The DNA of the CDR3 is TGTGCCAGCAGTCGGGGACAGGGGATCTACGAGCAGTACTTC. This encodes CASSRGQGIYEQYF.

The chain employs TRBV28 and TRBJ1-1; no definite D call. The CDR3 spans 14 residues. Germline lookup yields CDR1 MDHEN and CDR2 SYDVKM. V lost 7 bases and J 1 base, leaving 13 bases between the germline ends. The CDR3, as DNA: TGTGCCAGCACCCTCCCCAACAAGAACACTGAAGCTTTCTTT. It yields the protein CASTLPNKNTEAFF.